The present T cell receptor (beta chain) was sequenced within a study of cytomegalovirus exposure and HLA in healthy donors. Primers included in the PCR were 60 Vbeta and 13 Jbeta primers. Some clones are missing from TCRdb's copy, which holds only in-frame ones; the method was immunoSEQ multiplex PCR. The sample comprises roughly 180,000 clones, 65% to 85% of which are singletons, and roughly 4.8% rests with the top ten. Findings of the study overall: Earlier analysis looked at TCR beta V segments, and most were productive about 90% or about 30% of the time. The study put some 150 TCR beta chains on its list as cytomegalovirus-associated. It was assumed in the presence/absence analyses that sequencing depth was roughly uniform across donors. Many donors shared some public TCRs, even though most TCR sequences were rare.

In its sample, this clone was seen once. Its antigen is unidentified. V lost 3 bases, J lost 4 bases, and 6 bases lay in between. CDR3 length: 11 residues. CDR1 and CDR2 from the germline V gene are GTSNPN and SVGIG (reference sequence). The receptor was isolated from a woman in her 50s in good health and CMV-seropositive. The rearrangement links TRBV30 to TRBJ1-1; D is undetermined. Sequencing was done on a sample of PBMCs. The CDR3 nucleotides read TGTGCCTGGAGGGGAGGCACTGAAGCTTTCTTT. Amino acids: CAWRGGTEAFF. The complete variable domain, with remaining parts taken from reference TRBV30 and TRBJ1-1, reads SQTIHQWPATLVQPVGSPLSLECTVEGTSNPNLYWYRQAAGRGLQLLFYSVGIGQISSEVPQNLSASRPQDRQFILSSKKLLLSDSGFYLCAWRGGTEAFFGQGTRLTVV.